This is a list of T cell receptor beta chains from one sample in a study of cytomegalovirus exposure and HLA in healthy donors. TCRdb's copy holds only in-frame clones and misses some; the assay was immunoSEQ multiplex PCR. The sample carries about 210,000 clones, roughly 87% recorded once. The material sequenced was PBMCs. These receptors all stem from a boy between 2 and 10 years old in good health and CMV-seronegative. CDR3s include the opening cysteine and the closing phenylalanine or tryptophan.

V gene	J gene	CDR3 protein
TRBV5-1	TRBJ2-5	CASSLGAREEQYF
TRBV19	TRBJ2-3	CASSSTGADTQYF
TRBV21-1	.	CASVSTRKTYEQYF
TRBV9	TRBJ2-6	CASSVGVLGGFSGANVLTF
TRBV30	TRBJ1-3	CAWRETGAQLYTIYF
TRBV10-3	TRBJ1-5	CAISRETGNNQPQHF
TRBV6-5	TRBJ1-1	CASSFGWGAEAFF
TRBV4-1	TRBJ1-5	CASSQDGADRGGGQPQHF
TRBV30	TRBJ2-7	CAWSVGLAYEQYF
TRBV15	TRBJ2-5	CATSTGLAGAQETQYF
TRBV9	TRBJ1-1	CASSVAVTGYTEAFF
TRBV7-9	TRBJ2-2	CSSSFPRGELFF
TRBV6-5	TRBJ1-1	CASSYYSGTEAFF
TRBV6-4	TRBJ2-6	CASSDSGEGSGANVLTF
TRBV6-5	TRBJ1-5	CASSGRPDGNQPQHF
TRBV5-1	.	CASSLGGTRDETQYF
TRBV11-2	TRBJ2-1	CATVGANAYNEQFF
TRBV10-3	TRBJ1-6	CAISDSGSPLHF
TRBV6-5	TRBJ2-7	CASRPTSGKTYEQYF
TRBV2	TRBJ1-5	CASVGEVDQPQHF
TRBV7-9	TRBJ2-7	CSSSPRTGTQAYEQYF
TRBV30	TRBJ2-4	CAWSAGSSNIQYF
TRBV5-6	TRBJ2-1	CASSVQRAYNEQFF
TRBV6-6	TRBJ1-2	CASRPGEVTGGYTF
TRBV9	TRBJ2-1	CASSVVGHNEQFF
TRBV9	TRBJ1-2	CASSEGESRYTF
TRBV5-6	TRBJ2-3	CASSLRALATDTQYF
TRBV6-5	TRBJ1-4	CASSDTGNRKLFF
TRBV15	TRBJ2-2	CATSRSGGAHGELFF
TRBV19	TRBJ1-5	CASSPLWGLNQPQHF
TRBV19	TRBJ1-5	CASSIGGDNQPQHF
TRBV28	TRBJ1-4	CASRPSGAGNEKLFF
TRBV30	TRBJ2-1	CAWRFGYNEQFF
TRBV7-9	TRBJ1-2	CASSLDRGRSEGYTF
TRBV11-2	TRBJ2-5	CASSLANRVQETQYF
TRBV5-6	TRBJ2-7	CASSKEYTGPGDEQYF
TRBV6-1	TRBJ1-1	CASSESLLRDRAFF
TRBV6-4	TRBJ2-3	CASSQVAGTDTQYF
TRBV6-6	TRBJ1-5	CASIMGKGPYQPQHF
TRBV6-5	TRBJ1-4	CASNRKTNEKLFF
TRBV11-2	TRBJ1-3	CASSSTGYSGNTIYF
TRBV6-5	TRBJ1-2	CASSSAGTGYDGYTF
TRBV5-1	TRBJ2-7	CASSATAGGPEEQYF
TRBV28	TRBJ1-5	CASSRTGDIKPQHF
TRBV7-2	TRBJ2-3	CASSLPSGGRAYTDTQYF
TRBV5-1	TRBJ2-2	CASSGTANTGELFF
TRBV6-5	TRBJ2-3	CASRTVAGGGDTQYF
TRBV6-6	TRBJ1-2	CASSEPRKEDGYTF
TRBV6-1	.	CASSEGLAGASFYEQYF
TRBV18	TRBJ2-7	CASSPDWSSYEQYF
TRBV10-2	TRBJ2-7	CASRFGGGGDEEQYF
TRBV10-3	TRBJ1-1	CAISDAQTGATEAFF
TRBV2	TRBJ2-3	CASMGQGGATSTDTQYF
TRBV20-1	TRBJ1-6	CSARSGSPLHF
TRBV28	TRBJ2-5	CASSLVGGETQYF
TRBV18	TRBJ2-3	CASSPRTSRYTDTQYF
TRBV27	TRBJ2-1	CASRVTSGGAEQFF